This T cell receptor beta chain was retrieved from a study of T cell changes during pregnancy in multiple sclerosis. TCRdb keeps only in-frame clones here, not all; method: immunoSEQ multiplex PCR. The sample includes fewer than 65,000 clones, roughly 90% seen only once; the top ten take less than 0.45%. This CDR3 is built from 14 residues. Trimming cost V 4 bases and J 1 base; bases outside gene matches: 3. Germline loops: CDR1 SGHAT, CDR2 FQNNGV. Sample: CD4+ T cells from peripheral blood mononuclear cells, taken after pregnancy. J is TRBJ2-7 and V is TRBV11-2; 8 bases agree with TRBD2. The receptor was isolated from a female donor with multiple sclerosis, enrolled in a pregnancy study. CDR3 residues: CASSSTSASYEQYF. In nucleotides, the CDR3 is TGTGCCAGCAGCTCGACTAGCGCTTCCTACGAGCAGTACTTC.